Detailed here is one TCR beta chain. Its antigen remains unidentified. The read ends 3 residues shy of where the CDR3 ends; the end is completed using the germline J gene. Dot-blot hybridization genotyped cervical HPV amplified with MY09/MY11 PCR. Germline CDR1 GTSNPN, CDR2 SVGIG (reference sequence). This CDR3 region has 12 residues. Trimming removed 5 bases from V and 4 bases from J, with 11 bases in between. The data were taken from a study of T cells in women clearing cervical HPV infection. Study-level background: With HLA typing for only a few women, HLA confounding remains possible.

Produced via immunoSEQ multiplex PCR; TCRdb's table is partial and in-frame only. The specimen's table records tens of thousands of clones. Findings and limits, study-wide: Richness plus V gene abundances separated cases from controls with AUC over 0.8.

This clonotype originated in a woman aged 18 to 75 with a cervical HPV16 infection that either progressed to CIN3+ or cleared (not recorded which). This rearrangement joins TRBV30 to TRBJ2-5; maybe TRBD2 (5 bases). Specimen: blood buffy coat. The CDR3 is CAWGLPRETQYF. The sequenced CDR3 bases are TGTGCCTGGGGACTTCCCCGAGAGACC.